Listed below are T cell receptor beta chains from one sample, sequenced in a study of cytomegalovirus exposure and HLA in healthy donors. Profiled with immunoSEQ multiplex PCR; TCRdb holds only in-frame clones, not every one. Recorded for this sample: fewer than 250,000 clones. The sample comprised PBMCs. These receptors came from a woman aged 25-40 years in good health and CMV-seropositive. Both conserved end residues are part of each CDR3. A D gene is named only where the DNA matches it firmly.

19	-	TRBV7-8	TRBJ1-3	TGTGCCAGCAGCTTAACTTTGGCAGGTCATTCGACCTCTGGAAACACCATATATTTT	CASSLTLAGHSTSGNTIYF
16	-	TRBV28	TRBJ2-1	TGTGCCAGCAGTCCGCCCGAGCTGTCATTTTACAATGAGCAGTTCTTC	CASSPPELSFYNEQFF
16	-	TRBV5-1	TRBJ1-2	TGCGCCAGCAGCCCACACCTGGCGGGACGTAACTATGGCTACACCTTC	CASSPHLAGRNYGYTF
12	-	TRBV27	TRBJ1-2	TGTGCCCCCTCCAGGGTAGAGTATGGCTACACCTTC	CAPSRVEYGYTF
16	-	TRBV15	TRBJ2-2	TGTGCCACCAGCAGGGACGACAGGTTTGACACCGGGGAGCTGTTTTTT	CATSRDDRFDTGELFF
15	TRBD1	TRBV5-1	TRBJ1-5	TGCGCCAGCAGCTTGGGCCAGGGGGGCAATCAGCCCCAGCATTTT	CASSLGQGGNQPQHF
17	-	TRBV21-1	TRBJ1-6	TGTGCCAGCAGCAAAGCACGGACAGGGGGCTATAATTCACCCCTCCACTTT	CASSKARTGGYNSPLHF
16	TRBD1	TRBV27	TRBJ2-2	TGTGCCAGCAGACCCTCCGGGACAGGGATCACCGGGGAGCTGTTTTTT	CASRPSGTGITGELFF
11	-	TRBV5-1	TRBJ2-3	TGCGCCAGCAGCTCTACAGATACGCAGTATTTT	CASSSTDTQYF
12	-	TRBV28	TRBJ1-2	TGTGCCAGCAGGGAGACCGCGTCGGGCTACACCTTC	CASRETASGYTF
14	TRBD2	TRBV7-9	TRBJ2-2	TGTGCCAGCTTAGCGGGAGCGGGTCCCGGGGAGCTGTTTTTT	CASLAGAGPGELFF
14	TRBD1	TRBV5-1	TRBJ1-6	TGCGCCAGCAGCTTAGGGGGCCATAATTCACCCCTCCACTTT	CASSLGGHNSPLHF
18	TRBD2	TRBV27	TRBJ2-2	TGTGCCAGCAGTACCCCTTTGGGGAGCGGGAATCATACCGGGGAGCTGTTTTTT	CASSTPLGSGNHTGELFF
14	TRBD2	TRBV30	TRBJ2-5	TGTGCCTGGAGTCCCGGGACTATGGGGGAGACCCAGTACTTC	CAWSPGTMGETQYF
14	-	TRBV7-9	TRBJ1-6	TGTGCCAGCAGCTTAGAAGGGGGTAGATCACCCCTCCACTTT	CASSLEGGRSPLHF
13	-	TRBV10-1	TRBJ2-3	TGCGCCAGCAGTGTCCAGGGGGGAGATACGCAGTATTTT	CASSVQGGDTQYF
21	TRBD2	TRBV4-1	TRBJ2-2	TGCGCCAGCAGCCAAGATCGAAAGCTAGCGGGGGCTCCCGCGAACACCGGGGAGCTGTTTTTT	CASSQDRKLAGAPANTGELFF
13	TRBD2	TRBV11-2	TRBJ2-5	TGTGCCAGCAGCGTGGGACTAGCGTTTACCCAGTACTTC	CASSVGLAFTQYF
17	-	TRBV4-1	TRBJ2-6	TGCGCCAGCAGCCAAACAGTAACCGGCTCTGGGGCCAACGTCCTGACTTTC	CASSQTVTGSGANVLTF
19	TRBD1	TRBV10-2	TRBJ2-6	TGCGCCAGCAGTGAGGCCCCGACAGGGGGCAGGTCTGGGGCCAACGTCCTGACTTTC	CASSEAPTGGRSGANVLTF
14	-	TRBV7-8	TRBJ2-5	TGTGCCAGCAGCTTAGGGGCTAAACAAGAGACCCAGTACTTC	CASSLGAKQETQYF
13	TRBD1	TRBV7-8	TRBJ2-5	TGTGCCAGCAACGACAGGGGGGAAGAGACCCAGTACTTC	CASNDRGEETQYF
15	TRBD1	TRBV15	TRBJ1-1	TGTGCCACCAGCAAGGACAGGGCGTTGAACACTGAAGCTTTCTTT	CATSKDRALNTEAFF
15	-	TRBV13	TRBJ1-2	TGTGCCAGCAGCCTAACGCCCGGGATCTTCTATGGCTACACCTTC	CASSLTPGIFYGYTF
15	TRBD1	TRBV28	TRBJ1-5	TGTGCCACTCTGGACAGGGGGCTTAGTAGTCAGCCCCAGCATTTT	CATLDRGLSSQPQHF
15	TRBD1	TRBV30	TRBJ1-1	TGTGCCTGGAGGGGGGCCGGGACAGCGAACACTGAAGCTTTCTTT	CAWRGAGTANTEAFF
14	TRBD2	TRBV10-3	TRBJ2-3	TGTGCCATCAAGGCTAGCGGGAGTTCAGATACGCAGTATTTT	CAIKASGSSDTQYF
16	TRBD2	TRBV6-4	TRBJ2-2	TGTGCCAGCAGTGATGGACTAGCGGGGGAACCCGGGGAGCTGTTTTTT	CASSDGLAGEPGELFF
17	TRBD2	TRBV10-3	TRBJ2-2	TGTGCCATCGGTTTGACTAGCGGGAATGTCGGAACCGGGGAGCTGTTTTTT	CAIGLTSGNVGTGELFF
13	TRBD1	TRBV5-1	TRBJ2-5	TGCGCCAGCAGCGGACAGGGGTTAGAGACCCAGTACTTC	CASSGQGLETQYF
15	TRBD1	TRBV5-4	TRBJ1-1	TGTGCCAGCAGCTCGGACAGGGTGGGGTGGGTGGAAGCTTTCTTT	CASSSDRVGWVEAFF
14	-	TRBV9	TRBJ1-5	TGTGCCAGCAGCGTGGCCGGGTTTGGTCAGCCCCAGCATTTT	CASSVAGFGQPQHF
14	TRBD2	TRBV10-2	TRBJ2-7	TGCGCCAGCAGTGCGAGCGGGAGCTCCTACGAGCAGTACTTC	CASSASGSSYEQYF
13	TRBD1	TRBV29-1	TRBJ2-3	TGCAGCGTAGGACAGGGTGGCACAGATACGCAGTATTTT	CSVGQGGTDTQYF
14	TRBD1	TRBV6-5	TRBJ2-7	TGTGCCAGCCGCCCGGACAGGAGTCGGAACGAGCAGTACTTC	CASRPDRSRNEQYF
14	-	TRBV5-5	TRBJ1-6	TGTGCCAGCAGCTCGTGGCCCCTAGTTTCACCCCTCCACTTT	CASSSWPLVSPLHF
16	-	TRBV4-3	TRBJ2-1	TGCGCCAGCAGCCCAGACCACATCACCTCCTACAATGAGCAGTTCTTC	CASSPDHITSYNEQFF
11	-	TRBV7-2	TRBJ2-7	TGTGCCAGCAGCCTCTCCTACGAGCAGTACTTC	CASSLSYEQYF
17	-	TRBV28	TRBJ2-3	TGTGCCAGCAGTGACAGTGGACGGTTCCAAAGCACAGATACGCAGTATTTT	CASSDSGRFQSTDTQYF
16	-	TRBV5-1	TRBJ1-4	TGCGCCAGCAGCCCTACGACAGCCTCGGCGGTTGAAAAACTGTTTTTT	CASSPTTASAVEKLFF
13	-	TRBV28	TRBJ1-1	TGTGCCAGCAAAAGAGCCGAGAACACTGAAGCTTTCTTT	CASKRAENTEAFF
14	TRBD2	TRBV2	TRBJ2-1	TGTGCCAGCAGTCTAAGGCTAGCGGGTAATGAGCAGTTCTTC	CASSLRLAGNEQFF
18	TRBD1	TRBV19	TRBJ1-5	TGTGCCAGTAAGGAAGACAGGGGAATGGGAGTGAGCAATCAGCCCCAGCATTTT	CASKEDRGMGVSNQPQHF
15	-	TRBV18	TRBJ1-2	TGTGCCAGCTCACCACTGGACACATCTGGCTATGGCTACACCTTC	CASSPLDTSGYGYTF